This T cell receptor (beta chain) was documented in a study of CD8 T cells in Susac syndrome. The CDR3 consists of 17 residues. V was pared by 0 bases and J by 8 bases, with 13 bases of the junction left unmatched. Germline V lookup: CDR1 SEHNR, CDR2 FQNEAQ (reference sequence). CD8+ and CD4+ T cells taken from blood had their TCR beta sequenced. Random hexamers served to reverse transcribe roughly 0.5 to 1 ug RNA. It was immunoSEQ multiplex PCR that amplified TCR beta CDR3 across 54 Vbeta and 13 Jbeta. Using its own MiXCR run on the immunoSEQ multiplex PCR reads, TCRdb lists one record per CDR3 protein. The table lists about 290,000 distinct CDR3 sequences, around 89% of them singletons.

V usage is TRBV7-9 and J usage is TRBJ2-1, with 7 bases that match TRBD2. Material for sequencing was CD8+ T cells from PBMCs. This clonotype was sampled from a human donor with multiple sclerosis. CDR3 nucleotides: TGTGCCAGCAGCTTAGCGCTCGGCGGGAGCAACGTAGATGAGCAGTTCTTC. Residues: CASSLALGGSNVDEQFF.